This TCR beta chain stems from a study of CD8 T cells in Susac syndrome. Sequencing of TCR beta was performed on blood CD8+ T cells and on blood CD4+ T cells. Random hexamers were used to reverse transcribe an amount of roughly 0.5 to 1 ug RNA. Amplification of TCR beta CDR3 used immunoSEQ multiplex PCR across 54 Vbeta and 13 Jbeta. TCRdb reprocessed the immunoSEQ multiplex PCR reads with MiXCR, giving one entry per CDR3 protein. Here the sample spans fewer than 200,000 distinct CDR3 sequences, about 93% being singletons. Sequencing input: CD4+ T cells from PBMCs. This TCR came from a human donor in good health.

CDR3 in amino acids: CASRQSNQPQHF. CDR3 bases: TGTGCCAGCAGACAGAGCAATCAGCCCCAGCATTTT. This sequence joins TRBV2 and TRBJ1-5, with no clear D. Germline V gene data show CDR1 as SNHLY and CDR2 as FYNNEI. The CDR3 is made up of 12 amino acids. V was shortened by 6 bases and J by 1 base, with 4 bases between the two germline ends. The whole variable domain, filled in from reference TRBV2 and TRBJ1-5, reads EPEVTQTPSHQVTQMGQEVILRCVPISNHLYFYWYRQILGQKVEFLVSFYNNEISEKSEIFDDQFSVERPDGSNFTLKIRSTKLEDSAMYFCASRQSNQPQHFGDGTRLSIL.